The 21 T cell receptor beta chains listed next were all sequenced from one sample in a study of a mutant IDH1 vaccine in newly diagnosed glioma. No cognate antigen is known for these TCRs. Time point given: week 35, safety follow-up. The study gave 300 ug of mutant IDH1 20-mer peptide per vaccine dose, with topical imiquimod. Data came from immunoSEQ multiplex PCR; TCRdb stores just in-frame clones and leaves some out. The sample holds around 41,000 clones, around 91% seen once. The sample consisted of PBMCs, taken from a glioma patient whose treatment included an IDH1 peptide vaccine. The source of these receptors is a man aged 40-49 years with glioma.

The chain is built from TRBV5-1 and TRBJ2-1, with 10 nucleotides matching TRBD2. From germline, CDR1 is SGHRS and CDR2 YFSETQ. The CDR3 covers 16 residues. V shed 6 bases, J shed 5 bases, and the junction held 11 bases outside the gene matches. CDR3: CASTRIAGGPDNEQFF. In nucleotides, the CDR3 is TGCGCCAGCACCCGAATAGCGGGGGGCCCGGACAATGAGCAGTTCTTC.

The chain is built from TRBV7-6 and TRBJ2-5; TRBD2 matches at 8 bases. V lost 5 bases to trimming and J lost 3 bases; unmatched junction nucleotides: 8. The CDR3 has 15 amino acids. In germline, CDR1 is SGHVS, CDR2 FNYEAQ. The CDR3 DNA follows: TGTGCCAGCAGCCCCTTCGGGACTAGAGAAGAGACCCAGTACTTC. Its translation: CASSPFGTREETQYF. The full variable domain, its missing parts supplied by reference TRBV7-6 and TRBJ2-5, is GAGVSQSPRYKVTKRGQDVALRCDPISGHVSLYWYRQALGQGPEFLTYFNYEAQQDKSGLPNDRFSAERPEGSISTLTIQRTEQRDSAMYRCASSPFGTREETQYFGPGTRLLVL.

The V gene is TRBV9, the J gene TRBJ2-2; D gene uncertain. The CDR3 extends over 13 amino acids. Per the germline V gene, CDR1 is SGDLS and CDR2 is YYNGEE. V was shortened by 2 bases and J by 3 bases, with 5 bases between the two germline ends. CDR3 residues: CASSVYDTGELFF. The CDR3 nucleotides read TGTGCCAGCAGCGTCTACGACACCGGGGAGCTGTTTTTT.

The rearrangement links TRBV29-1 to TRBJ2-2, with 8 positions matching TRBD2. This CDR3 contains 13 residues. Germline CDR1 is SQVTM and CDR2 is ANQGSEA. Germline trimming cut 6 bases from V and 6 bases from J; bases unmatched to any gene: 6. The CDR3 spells CSVSPGGAGELFF. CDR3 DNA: TGCAGCGTCTCCCCCGGGGGGGCCGGGGAGCTGTTTTTT.

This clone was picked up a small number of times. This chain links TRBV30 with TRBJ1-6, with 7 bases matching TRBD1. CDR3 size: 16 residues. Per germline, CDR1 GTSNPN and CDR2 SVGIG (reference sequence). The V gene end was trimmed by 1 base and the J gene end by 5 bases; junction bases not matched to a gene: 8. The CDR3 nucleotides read TGTGCCTGGAGTGACGGCGGGCAGGGGGATAATTCACCCCTCCACTTT. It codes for CAWSDGGQGDNSPLHF.

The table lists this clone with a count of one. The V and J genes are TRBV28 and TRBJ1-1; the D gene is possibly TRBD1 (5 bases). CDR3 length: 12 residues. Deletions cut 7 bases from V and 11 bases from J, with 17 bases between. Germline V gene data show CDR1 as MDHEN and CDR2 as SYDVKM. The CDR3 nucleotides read TGTGCCAGCACCACCGAGGGGCGCTCGGCTTTCTTT. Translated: CASTTEGRSAFF.

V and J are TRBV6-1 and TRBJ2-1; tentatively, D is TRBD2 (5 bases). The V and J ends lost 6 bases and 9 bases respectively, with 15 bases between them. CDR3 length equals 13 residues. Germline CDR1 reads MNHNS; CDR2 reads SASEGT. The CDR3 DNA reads TGTGCCAGCAGCGGACTGCGATGGGCTGAGCAGTTCTTC. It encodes CASSGLRWAEQFF.

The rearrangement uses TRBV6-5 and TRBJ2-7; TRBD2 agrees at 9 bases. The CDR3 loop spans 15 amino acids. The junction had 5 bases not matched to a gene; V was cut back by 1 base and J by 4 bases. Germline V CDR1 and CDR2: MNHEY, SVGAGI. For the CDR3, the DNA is TGTGCCAGCAGTTACTGGACTAGCGACAAATACGAGCAGTACTTC. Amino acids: CASSYWTSDKYEQYF.

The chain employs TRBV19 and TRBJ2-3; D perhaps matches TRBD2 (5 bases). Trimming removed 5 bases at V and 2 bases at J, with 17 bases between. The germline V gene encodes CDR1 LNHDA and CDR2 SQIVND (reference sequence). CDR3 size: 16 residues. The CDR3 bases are TGTGCCAGTAGTTATACTAGTGGCGGTTTCACAGATACGCAGTATTTT. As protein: CASSYTSGGFTDTQYF.

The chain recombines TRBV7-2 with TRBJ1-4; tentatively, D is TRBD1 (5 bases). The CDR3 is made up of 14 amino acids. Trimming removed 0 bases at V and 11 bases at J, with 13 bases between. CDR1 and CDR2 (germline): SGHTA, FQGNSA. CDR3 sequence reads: CASSLAIQGAKLFF. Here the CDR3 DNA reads TGTGCCAGCAGCTTAGCAATACAAGGGGCCAAACTGTTTTTT.

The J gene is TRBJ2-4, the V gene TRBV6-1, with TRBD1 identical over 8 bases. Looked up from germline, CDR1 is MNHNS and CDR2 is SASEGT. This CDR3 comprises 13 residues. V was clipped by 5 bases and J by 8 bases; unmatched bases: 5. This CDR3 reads CASSLQGVDIQYF. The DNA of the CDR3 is TGTGCCAGCAGTTTACAGGGGGTCGACATTCAGTACTTC.

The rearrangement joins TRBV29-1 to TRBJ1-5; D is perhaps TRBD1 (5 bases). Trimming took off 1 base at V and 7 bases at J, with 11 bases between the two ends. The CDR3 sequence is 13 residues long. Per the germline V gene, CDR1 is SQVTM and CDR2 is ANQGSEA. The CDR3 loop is CSVEAGGDQPQHF. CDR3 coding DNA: TGCAGCGTTGAAGCGGGCGGGGACCAGCCCCAGCATTTT. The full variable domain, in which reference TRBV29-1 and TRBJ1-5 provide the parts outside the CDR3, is SAVISQKPSRDICQRGTSLTIQCQVDSQVTMMFWYRQQPGQSLTLIATANQGSEATYESGFVIDKFPISRPNLTFSTLTVSNMSPEDSSIYLCSVEAGGDQPQHFGDGTRLSIL.

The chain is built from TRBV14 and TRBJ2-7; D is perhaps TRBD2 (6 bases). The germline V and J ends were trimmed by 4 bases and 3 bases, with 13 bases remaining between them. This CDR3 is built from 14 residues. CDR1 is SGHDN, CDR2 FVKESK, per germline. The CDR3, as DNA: TGTGCCAGCAGCCCCGGGGGACTGTACTACGAGCAGTACTTC. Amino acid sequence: CASSPGGLYYEQYF.

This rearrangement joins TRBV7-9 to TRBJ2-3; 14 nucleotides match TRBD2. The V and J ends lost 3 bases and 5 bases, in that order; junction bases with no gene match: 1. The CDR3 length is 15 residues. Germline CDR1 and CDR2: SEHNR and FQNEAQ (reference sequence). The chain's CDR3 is CASSFGLAGGDTQYF. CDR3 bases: TGTGCCAGCAGCTTCGGACTAGCGGGAGGAGATACGCAGTATTTT.

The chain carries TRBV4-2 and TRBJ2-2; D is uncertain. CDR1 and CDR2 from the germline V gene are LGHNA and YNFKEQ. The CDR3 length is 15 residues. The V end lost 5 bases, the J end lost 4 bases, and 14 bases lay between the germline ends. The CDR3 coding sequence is TGTGCCAGCAGCGGGGAAGGGAAGGGCACCGGGGAGCTGTTTTTT. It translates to CASSGEGKGTGELFF.

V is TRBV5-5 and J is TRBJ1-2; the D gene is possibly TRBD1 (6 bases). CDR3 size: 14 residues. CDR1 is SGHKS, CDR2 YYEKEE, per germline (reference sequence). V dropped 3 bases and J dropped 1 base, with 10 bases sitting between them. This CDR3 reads CASSWTAGNYGYTF. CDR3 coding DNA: TGTGCCAGCAGCTGGACAGCGGGTAACTATGGCTACACCTTC.

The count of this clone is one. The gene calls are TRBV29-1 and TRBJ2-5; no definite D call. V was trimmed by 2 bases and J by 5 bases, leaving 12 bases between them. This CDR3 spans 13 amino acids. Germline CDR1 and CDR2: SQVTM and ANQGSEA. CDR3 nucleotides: TGCAGCGTTGAACCTAGGTTGGAGGAGACCCAGTACTTC. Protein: CSVEPRLEETQYF.

The CDR3 nucleotides read TGTGCCAGCAGTCTTGCGGGGGCTAACATTCAGTACTTC. Protein: CASSLAGANIQYF. The chain combines TRBV2 with TRBJ2-4; D possibly corresponds to TRBD2 (7 bases). The CDR3 runs 13 residues. The ends were cut back, 5 bases at V and 7 bases at J, with 12 bases in the middle. CDR1 is SNHLY, CDR2 FYNNEI, per germline.

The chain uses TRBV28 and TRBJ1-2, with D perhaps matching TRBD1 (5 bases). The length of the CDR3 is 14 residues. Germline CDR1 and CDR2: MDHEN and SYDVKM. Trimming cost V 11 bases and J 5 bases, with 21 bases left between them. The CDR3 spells CAGGRGVQMYGYTF. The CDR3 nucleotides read TGTGCCGGGGGGAGAGGGGTCCAGATGTATGGCTACACCTTC.

The CDR3 region is CASSRGRLAENIQYF. Here the CDR3 DNA reads TGTGCCAGCAGCAGAGGAAGACTAGCGGAAAACATTCAGTACTTC. The rearrangement joins TRBV4-2 to TRBJ2-4; the match to TRBD2 covers 9 bases. The junction had 7 bases not matched to a gene; V was cut back by 5 bases and J by 5 bases. Germline V lookup: CDR1 LGHNA, CDR2 YNFKEQ. This CDR3 has 15 residues.

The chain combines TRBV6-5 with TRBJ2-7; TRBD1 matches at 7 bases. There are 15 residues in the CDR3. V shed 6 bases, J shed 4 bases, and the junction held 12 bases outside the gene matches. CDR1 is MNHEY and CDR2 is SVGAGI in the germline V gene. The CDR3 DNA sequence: TGTGCCAGCAGATCTCCGGGACAGACTTTGTACGAGCAGTACTTC. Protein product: CASRSPGQTLYEQYF.